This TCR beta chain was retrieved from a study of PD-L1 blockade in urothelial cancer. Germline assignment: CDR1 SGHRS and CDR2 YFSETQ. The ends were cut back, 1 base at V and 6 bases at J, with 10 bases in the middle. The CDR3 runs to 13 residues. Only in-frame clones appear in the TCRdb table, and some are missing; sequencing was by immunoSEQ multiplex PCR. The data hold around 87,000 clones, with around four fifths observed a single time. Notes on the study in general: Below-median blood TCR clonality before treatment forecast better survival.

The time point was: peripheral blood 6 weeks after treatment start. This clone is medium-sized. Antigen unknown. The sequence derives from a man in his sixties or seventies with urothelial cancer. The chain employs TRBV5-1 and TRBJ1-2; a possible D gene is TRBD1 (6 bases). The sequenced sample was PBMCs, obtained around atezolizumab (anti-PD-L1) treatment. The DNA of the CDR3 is TGCGCCAGCAGCTTGACAGGGTACGATGGCTACACCTTC. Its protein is CASSLTGYDGYTF.